This T cell receptor beta chain was obtained from a study of blood T cell repertoires in COVID-19. The wider study: Italy, Spain and the United States were the sources of the convalescent and acute COVID-19 samples. PBMCs, B-cell-depleted T cells, or T cells provided the cDNA or gDNA that made up the material.

In the original analysis: Amplification of reference gene primers was used by the study to estimate nucleated cell counts. Using immunoSEQ multiplex PCR, the repertoire was profiled, and TCRdb retains in-frame clones only, with some absent. The DNA gave D and trimming, while V, J and clone size come from that table. The sample lists about 50,000 clones; 90% to 95% were seen once. The TCR comes from a man aged 50-60 years with active COVID-19. Specimen: peripheral blood.

The CDR3 DNA reads TGTGCCAGCAGCTTGACAGGGTACAATGAGCAGTTCTTC. As protein: CASSLTGYNEQFF. The chain combines TRBV5-6 with TRBJ2-1; D possibly corresponds to TRBD1 (6 bases). In germline, CDR1 is SGHDT, CDR2 YYEEEE. V gave up 1 base and J gave up 4 bases, with 6 bases separating them. CDR3 length equals 13 residues. Full variable domain (remainder filled in from reference TRBV5-6 and TRBJ2-1): DAGVTQSPTHLIKTRGQQVTLRCSPKSGHDTVSWYQQALGQGPQFIFQYYEEEERQRGNFPDRFSGHQFPNYSSELNVNALLLGDSALYLCASSLTGYNEQFFGPGTRLTVL.